The clone carrying this T cell receptor beta chain was found many times. All patients reached thyroid surgery having received no treatment beforehand. Source study methods: Clinicopathological groups supplied CDR3 differences that were used to build a distant-metastasis classifier for papillary thyroid cancer. TCRdb called clones again from the PCR reads with MiXCR. The V and J calls were determined by TCRdb, not by the authors. The repertoire holds about 39,000 clones, with roughly a fifth as singletons. Trimming pared 2 bases from V and 5 bases from J, leaving 12 bases between. CDR1 and CDR2 from the germline V gene are KGHSH and LQKENI. The CDR3 spans 14 residues. The record originates from a study of metastatic and nonmetastatic thyroid tumors.

The TCR was taken from a female donor with papillary thyroid cancer or a benign thyroid nodule (not recorded which). Some clones in this sample may be carry-over from other donors' samples. V gene TRBV18 combines with J gene TRBJ1-1; D possibly corresponds to TRBD1 (6 bases). Source material: blood. The CDR3 is CASSPYRAGTEAFF. CDR3 in DNA: TGTGCCAGCTCACCATACAGGGCAGGAACTGAAGCTTTCTTT.